The source of this TCR beta chain is a study of early T cells in non-severe SARS-CoV-2 infection. Study-level background: The sequenced material was bulk RNA from unsorted whole blood, and its chains were unpaired.

One entry per CDR3 protein, called by TCRdb with MiXCR from the 5' RACE reads. The table includes roughly 40,000 distinct CDR3 sequences, around 6.3% detected once. Study outcomes and limitations: VDJdb matching, biased toward anti-spike CD8 responses, missed private and CD4 specificities.

V was pared by 0 bases and J by 0 bases, with 15 bases between. There are 17 residues in the CDR3. Germline-derived CDR1 and CDR2 are DFQATT and SNEGSKA (reference sequence). In this sample, this clonotype turned up many times. Its antigen is still unknown. This receptor was identified in an adult who was a healthcare worker with PCR-confirmed SARS-CoV-2 infection or an uninfected control (not recorded which). This chain joins TRBV20-1 and TRBJ1-5; D call uncertain. Sequences were derived from whole blood, sampled at baseline. CDR3 region: CSARDPSSFYSNQPQHF. CDR3 DNA: TGCAGTGCTAGAGATCCCAGCTCCTTTTATAGCAATCAGCCCCAGCATTTT.